These 29 T cell receptor beta chains were sequenced from one sample in a study of molecular identifiers for immune sequencing clone quantification. MiXCR was run by TCRdb on the PCR reads, yielding one entry per CDR3 protein. The sample consists of about 510,000 distinct CDR3 sequences, 20% to 25% of them appearing once. The sample comprised naive CD8+ T cells from blood, with Jurkat cell RNA spiked in. As to subset: FACS-sorted CD8+CD4-CCR7+CD45RA+ naive T cells. These receptors were obtained from a human donor in good health. Some libraries in this study had Jurkat cell RNA spiked in.

This clonotype was counted ten times or more. V is TRBV4-1 and J is TRBJ1-1; D is unresolved. Germline lookup yields CDR1 MGHRA and CDR2 YSYEKL. V was pared by 0 bases and J by 4 bases, with 12 bases between. The CDR3 has 15 residues. The DNA of the CDR3 is TGCGCCAGCAGCCAAGAGGGCGGAGGAGGCACTGAAGCTTTCTTT. This encodes CASSQEGGGGTEAFF.

This clonotype was seen at least ten times. V usage is TRBV29-1 and J usage is TRBJ2-3; 10 bases agree with TRBD2. The germline V gene has CDR1 SQVTM and CDR2 ANQGSEA. The trim removed 3 bases at V and 0 bases at J, leaving 6 bases unmatched. This CDR3 comprises 16 residues. The CDR3 reads CSVDNRLAGSTDTQYF. CDR3 nucleotide sequence: TGCAGCGTTGATAACCGACTAGCGGGTAGCACAGATACGCAGTATTTT.

The chain is built from TRBV27 and TRBJ2-7, with D possibly matching TRBD1 (7 bases). The CDR3 spans 14 residues. Germline CDR1 and CDR2: MNHEY and SMNVEV (reference sequence). The germline V and J ends were trimmed by 4 bases and 6 bases, with 16 bases remaining between them. CDR3 nucleotides: TGTGCCAGCAGTTACCAGGGGGGAGGATCCGAGCAGTACTTC. This gives the protein CASSYQGGGSEQYF.

In this sample, this clonotype turned up many times. This chain joins TRBV2 and TRBJ2-3; 10 positions agree with TRBD2. Germline V CDR1 and CDR2: SNHLY, FYNNEI. The V gene end was trimmed by 5 bases and the J gene end by 7 bases; junction bases not matched to a gene: 9. The CDR3 has 15 amino acids. CDR3 DNA: TGTGCCAGCAGTAATCAAGCGGGGGGGCCGAATACGCAGTATTTT. This gives the protein CASSNQAGGPNTQYF.

This clonotype was counted many times. The gene calls are TRBV11-2 and TRBJ2-7, with D hard to call. This CDR3 is built from 11 residues. V lost 6 bases and J 6 bases, leaving 9 bases between the germline ends. Germline CDR1 is SGHAT and CDR2 is FQNNGV. The CDR3 DNA is TGTGCCAGCAGGTATTCTGGCGAGCAGTACTTC. Protein product: CASRYSGEQYF.

This clonotype was counted many times. The chain links TRBV6-5 to TRBJ1-1; 7 positions match TRBD1. Germline lookup yields CDR1 MNHEY and CDR2 SVGAGI. The CDR3 is 14 amino acids. V lost 4 bases, J lost 3 bases, and 5 bases stayed unmatched. CDR3 residues: CASSSGTVYTEAFF. The CDR3 DNA reads TGTGCCAGCAGTTCCGGGACAGTCTACACTGAAGCTTTCTTT.

This clonotype was recorded at least ten times. The rearrangement joins TRBV5-4 to TRBJ2-7; a possible D gene is TRBD2 (5 bases). The V gene's germline CDR1 is SGHNT and CDR2 YYREEE (reference sequence). V lost 4 bases and J lost 2, with 13 bases in between. The CDR3 spans 14 residues. As DNA, the CDR3 is TGTGCCAGCAGCGCCGGGATCATTCCCTACGAGCAGTACTTC. Its translation is CASSAGIIPYEQYF.

Details on this clonotype: One base away lies a much larger clone, so this may be a sequencing read error. The DNA of the CDR3 is TGTGCCAGCAGTTTTTTCCAGGGGGGACCAGAAAGTACGCAGTATTTT. Protein product: CASSFFQGGPESTQYF. The rearrangement uses TRBV12-3 or TRBV12-4 and TRBJ2-3; possibly TRBD1 for D (7 bases). The CDR3 sequence is 16 residues long. Trimming shortened V by 3 bases and J by 8 bases, and 21 bases separated the two germline ends.

This clonotype was detected many times. This chain joins TRBV2 and TRBJ1-5; D is uncertain. The V end lost 2 bases, the J end lost 7 bases, and 12 bases lay between the germline ends. Germline CDR1 is SNHLY and CDR2 is FYNNEI. There are 14 residues in the CDR3. In DNA, the CDR3 is TGTGCCAGCAGTGAATTTGCGGGGTACCAGCCCCAGCATTTT. Protein product: CASSEFAGYQPQHF. Based on the CDR3 plus reference TRBV2 and TRBJ1-5, the full variable domain is EPEVTQTPSHQVTQMGQEVILRCVPISNHLYFYWYRQILGQKVEFLVSFYNNEISEKSEIFDDQFSVERPDGSNFTLKIRSTKLEDSAMYFCASSEFAGYQPQHFGDGTRLSIL.

This clonotype was picked up many times. The chain uses TRBV7-9 and TRBJ2-5, with a weak D call TRBD1 (5 bases). This CDR3 is 16 amino acids long. The V end lost 4 bases, the J end lost 1 base, and 16 bases lay between the germline ends. Germline values: CDR1 SEHNR, CDR2 FQNEAQ (reference sequence). CDR3 sequence (DNA): TGTGCCAGCAGCTCGACCTCTGCAGGGATCCAAGAGACCCAGTACTTC. Translating gives CASSSTSAGIQETQYF.

In this sample, this clonotype turned up many times. The chain employs TRBV12-3 or TRBV12-4 and TRBJ1-1, with TRBD1 identical over 8 bases. The ends lost 7 bases at V and 9 bases at J; junction bases unmatched: 7. The CDR3 is made up of 12 amino acids. In DNA form, the CDR3 reads TGTGCCAGCACCTCTGGACAGGGACAAGCTTTCTTT. Translating it yields CASTSGQGQAFF.

The table lists this clonotype with a few counts. The rearrangement links TRBV3-1 to TRBJ1-1; D not resolved. The CDR3 runs 13 residues. Germline assignment: CDR1 LGHDT and CDR2 YNNKEL (reference sequence). Trimming left V 4 bases short and J 5 bases short, with 11 bases between. The DNA for the CDR3 is TGTGCCAGCAGCCCTCCTTCGGGGACTGAAGCTTTCTTT. Protein sequence: CASSPPSGTEAFF.

This clonotype appeared many times. The chain joins TRBV30 to TRBJ2-7, with 11 positions matching TRBD1. With V trimmed by 5 bases and J by 5 bases, 2 bases remained unmatched. The germline gives CDR1 GTSNPN, CDR2 SVGIG (reference sequence). The CDR3 is 12 residues long. CDR3 sequence (DNA): TGTGCCTGGGGACAGGGGGCCCACGAGCAGTACTTC. It encodes CAWGQGAHEQYF.

This clonotype was seen a few times. In nucleotides, the CDR3 is TGTGCCAGCACGCCAACAGGGCTGGGGGCTGAAGCTTTCTTT. Amino acids: CASTPTGLGAEAFF. This chain joins TRBV3-1 and TRBJ1-1; D perhaps matches TRBD1 (6 bases). The CDR3 loop spans 14 amino acids. The germline CDR1 and CDR2 sequences are LGHDT and YNNKEL (reference sequence). Deletions cut 7 bases from V and 6 bases from J, with 18 bases between.

A note on this clonotype: This may be a read error: a much more frequent sequence differs by one nucleotide. The rearrangement links TRBV28 to TRBJ2-3; D is perhaps TRBD2 (5 bases). CDR3 length: 14 amino acids. Germline CDR1 and CDR2: MDHEN and SYDVKM. As DNA, the CDR3 is TGTGCCAGCAGTTTTAGCGTGAGCACAGATGCGCAGTATTTT. The encoded protein is CASSFSVSTDAQYF.

This chain uses TRBV3-1 with TRBJ2-5; 8 bases fit TRBD1. Germline trimming cut 4 bases from V and 1 base from J; bases unmatched to any gene: 8. This CDR3 contains 16 residues. From germline, CDR1 is LGHDT and CDR2 YNNKEL (reference sequence). The CDR3 region has the DNA TGTGCCAGCAGCCGGACCGGGACAGGCATCCAAGAGACCCAGTACTTC. Its translation: CASSRTGTGIQETQYF.

This clonotype showed up many times. The chain links TRBV5-4 to TRBJ1-1; D unclear. V dropped 10 bases and J dropped 0 bases, with 10 bases sitting between them. The CDR3 is 12 residues long. The germline gives CDR1 SGHNT, CDR2 YYREEE (reference sequence). The CDR3 nucleotides read TGTGCCGGATACGACATGAACACTGAAGCTTTCTTT. This codes for CAGYDMNTEAFF.

The CDR3 sequence: CASSAGTDGNTIYF. Here the CDR3 DNA reads TGTGCCAGCAGCGCGGGGACAGATGGAAACACCATATATTTT. V gene TRBV9 combines with J gene TRBJ1-3; 7 bases are shared with TRBD1. The CDR3 sequence is 14 residues long. V trimming: 3 bases; J trimming: 3 bases; junction bases outside the gene matches: 3. CDR1 SGDLS and CDR2 YYNGEE come from the germline V gene.

This clonotype has ten or more counts. This chain connects TRBV28 to TRBJ1-1; D is uncertain. CDR1 and CDR2 from the germline V gene are MDHEN and SYDVKM. The CDR3 is made up of 14 amino acids. V was cut by 1 base and J by 3 bases, with 9 bases left in between. The CDR3 DNA reads TGTGCCAGCAGTTTATATCACGCAGACACTGAAGCTTTCTTT. Translation gives CASSLYHADTEAFF.

The V gene is TRBV5-1, the J gene TRBJ1-1; D possibly corresponds to TRBD1 (6 bases). Per the germline V gene, CDR1 is SGHRS and CDR2 is YFSETQ. The CDR3 has 13 amino acids. Trimming stripped 6 bases from V and 3 bases from J, with 12 bases between. CDR3 sequence reads: CASKGDQDTEAFF. DNA of the CDR3: TGCGCCAGCAAGGGGGACCAAGACACTGAAGCTTTCTTT.

The rearrangement links TRBV27 to TRBJ2-7, with TRBD1 matching 7 bases. V lost 5 bases, J lost 2 bases, and 9 bases stayed unmatched. The germline CDR1 and CDR2 sequences are MNHEY and SMNVEV (reference sequence). This CDR3 is 15 amino acids long. CDR3 loop: CASSPRDSLAYEQYF. The DNA for the CDR3 is TGTGCCAGCAGTCCCCGGGACAGTCTTGCCTACGAGCAGTACTTC.

V usage is TRBV20-1 and J usage is TRBJ2-3; D perhaps matches TRBD2 (6 bases). This CDR3 is 15 amino acids long. Trimming pared 1 base from V and 6 bases from J, leaving 17 bases between. The germline V gene has CDR1 DFQATT and CDR2 SNEGSKA (reference sequence). CDR3 sequence reads: CSARGGTPRGDTQYF. In DNA form, the CDR3 reads TGCAGTGCTAGAGGTGGTACCCCCCGGGGGGATACGCAGTATTTT.

In its sample, this clonotype was seen many times. V gene TRBV29-1 combines with J gene TRBJ2-6; the match to TRBD1 covers 7 bases. This CDR3 spans 16 amino acids. Trimming removed 6 bases from V and 0 bases from J; junction bases left unmatched: 8. Germline loops: CDR1 SQVTM, CDR2 ANQGSEA. CDR3 bases: TGCAGCGTAAAACAGGGGCGAAACTCTGGGGCCAACGTCCTGACTTTC. Amino acid sequence: CSVKQGRNSGANVLTF. Variable domain in full (rest from reference TRBV29-1 and TRBJ2-6): SAVISQKPSRDICQRGTSLTIQCQVDSQVTMMFWYRQQPGQSLTLIATANQGSEATYESGFVIDKFPISRPNLTFSTLTVSNMSPEDSSIYLCSVKQGRNSGANVLTFGAGSRLTVL.

Only a few counts were recorded for this clonotype. This rearrangement joins TRBV10-2 to TRBJ1-2, with 7 bases matching TRBD1. The germline V gene encodes CDR1 WSHSY and CDR2 SAAADI. This CDR3 is built from 17 residues. Trimming removed 4 bases from V and 4 bases from J; junction bases left unmatched: 15. The DNA for the CDR3 is TGCGCCAGCAGTGCTTACCTGCAGGGGGTTCCCTCCTATGGCTACACCTTC. This translates into CASSAYLQGVPSYGYTF.

This sequence joins TRBV19 and TRBJ2-2; TRBD2 is a possible D gene (7 bases). Per germline, CDR1 LNHDA and CDR2 SQIVND (reference sequence). V lost 1 base and J 2 bases, leaving 8 bases between the germline ends. The CDR3 runs 15 residues. The CDR3 DNA reads TGTGCCAGTAGTATAGGGGGGGGCAACACCGGGGAGCTGTTTTTT. Translating it yields CASSIGGGNTGELFF.

This clonotype was recorded many times. The V gene is TRBV4-2, the J gene TRBJ1-1; TRBD1 aligns across 8 bases. Losses at the gene ends were 1 base for V and 1 base for J; bases not matched to a gene: 14. Germline CDR1 reads LGHNA; CDR2 reads YNFKEQ. The CDR3 has 19 residues. The CDR3 spells CASSQGERTGLFWNTEAFF. As DNA, the CDR3 is TGTGCCAGCAGCCAAGGGGAGCGGACAGGGTTGTTTTGGAACACTGAAGCTTTCTTT.

This clonotype was recorded at least ten times. V and J are TRBV7-2 and TRBJ1-6; D is unresolved. V was cut by 1 base and J by 7 bases, with 14 bases left in between. CDR3 length: 16 amino acids. Germline V gives CDR1 SGHTA, CDR2 FQGNSA. CDR3 in amino acids: CASSLDGGNWNSPLHF. The CDR3 nucleotides are TGTGCCAGCAGCTTAGATGGCGGAAATTGGAATTCACCCCTCCACTTT.

The chain employs TRBV19 and TRBJ2-7; 8 bases match TRBD1. From germline, CDR1 is LNHDA and CDR2 SQIVND (reference sequence). The CDR3 loop spans 14 amino acids. The trim removed 5 bases at V and 1 base at J, leaving 4 bases unmatched. The CDR3 sequence: CASSEQGVSYEQYF. The CDR3 DNA sequence: TGTGCCAGTAGTGAACAGGGGGTGTCCTACGAGCAGTACTTC.

With regard to this clonotype: One base away lies a much larger clone, so this may be a sequencing read error. The chain carries TRBV5-1 and TRBJ2-3; the match to TRBD2 covers 8 bases. CDR3 size: 17 residues. From germline, CDR1 is SGHRS and CDR2 YFSETQ. V lost 1 base, J lost 2 bases, and 9 bases stayed unmatched. CDR3 amino acids: CASSLSGLVGDTDTQYF. CDR3 nucleotides: TGCGCCAGCAGCTTGTCGGGACTAGTGGGAGACACAGATACGCAGTATTTT.